The 9 T cell receptor beta chains below come from one sample, sequenced in a study of shared clonotypes between healthy human individuals. Clones were sequenced by immunoSEQ multiplex PCR, and TCRdb holds only the in-frame ones, with some missing. The sample lists about 2.1 million clones; 90% to 95% were seen once. In the naive CD8 group, cells lacked CD45RO and were positively selected for CCR7, so terminally differentiated effector memory CD45RA+ cells were left out. Sequenced input: naive CD8+ T cells from PBMCs. The receptors originated from a man between 18 and 29 years old in good health. Some clones in this sample may be carry-over from other donors' samples.

CDR3 DNA: TGTGCCAGCAGTTACGCCGAGGTGGCGGGAGGTAATGAGCAGTTCTTC. This sequence encodes CASSYAEVAGGNEQFF. The chain is built from TRBV6-6 and TRBJ2-1; TRBD2 matches 8 bases. The CDR3 length is 16 residues. Germline V gene data show CDR1 as MNHNY and CDR2 as SVGAGI (reference sequence). The ends lost 2 bases at V and 7 bases at J; junction bases unmatched: 10.

The CDR3 DNA is TGTGCCAGCAGCCATAGGGAGTCAGGGTCAGTGGCGGGAGGGACAGATACGCAGTATTTT. It translates to CASSHRESGSVAGGTDTQYF. The chain couples TRBV7-6 to TRBJ2-3, with 9 nucleotides matching TRBD2. Trimming at V came to 5 bases and at J to 3 bases, leaving 21 bases not matched to a gene. CDR3 length: 20 amino acids. Looked up from germline, CDR1 is SGHVS and CDR2 is FNYEAQ. Full variable domain (remainder filled in from reference TRBV7-6 and TRBJ2-3): GAGVSQSPRYKVTKRGQDVALRCDPISGHVSLYWYRQALGQGPEFLTYFNYEAQQDKSGLPNDRFSAERPEGSISTLTIQRTEQRDSAMYRCASSHRESGSVAGGTDTQYFGPGTRLTVL.

V and J are TRBV11-2 and TRBJ1-1; 7 positions match TRBD1. Germline lookup yields CDR1 SGHAT and CDR2 FQNNGV. V dropped 5 bases and J dropped 7; count of bases not matched to a gene: 16. The CDR3 runs to 16 residues. CDR3 coding DNA: TGTGCCAGCAGCGCTCCCCGGGACAGCCTAGATGGTGAAGCTTTCTTT. Translating gives CASSAPRDSLDGEAFF.

The chain is built from TRBV2 and TRBJ1-3; TRBD1 matches at 10 bases. The germline gives CDR1 SNHLY, CDR2 FYNNEI. V lost 5 bases and J lost 3; bases outside the gene matches: 13. The CDR3 covers 18 residues. As DNA, the CDR3 is TGTGCCAGCAGTACGCGGACAGGGGGAAGATCCGATGGAAACACCATATATTTT. Protein sequence: CASSTRTGGRSDGNTIYF. Complete variable domain (other parts from reference TRBV2 and TRBJ1-3): EPEVTQTPSHQVTQMGQEVILRCVPISNHLYFYWYRQILGQKVEFLVSFYNNEISEKSEIFDDQFSVERPDGSNFTLKIRSTKLEDSAMYFCASSTRTGGRSDGNTIYFGEGSWLTVV.

CDR3 sequence (DNA): TGTGCCTGGACAGGATCGGGCAATCAGCCCCAGCATTTT. Its translation is CAWTGSGNQPQHF. This rearrangement joins TRBV30 to TRBJ1-5; D gene ambiguous. The germline gives CDR1 GTSNPN, CDR2 SVGIG (reference sequence). The CDR3 extends over 13 amino acids. Between the trimmed V and J ends, which lost 4 bases and 2 bases, there was a span of 9 bases.

The chain recombines TRBV19 with TRBJ2-3, with 12 bases fitting TRBD2. The CDR3 contains 16 residues. J gave up 4 bases and V 5 bases, and 7 bases lay outside the gene matches. Germline lookup yields CDR1 LNHDA and CDR2 SQIVND (reference sequence). The CDR3 region has the DNA TGTGCCAGTAGTCTCTACCTAGCGGGAGGGCCAGATACGCAGTATTTT. Protein sequence: CASSLYLAGGPDTQYF.

The chain couples TRBV6-5 to TRBJ1-2, with 9 bases matching TRBD1. The V and J ends lost 5 bases and 3 bases, in that order; junction bases with no gene match: 7. Germline V gene sequence: CDR1 MNHEY, CDR2 SVGAGI. The CDR3 runs to 15 residues. The CDR3 sequence: CASSRTGAQYYGYTF. DNA for the CDR3: TGTGCCAGCAGTCGGACAGGGGCCCAATACTATGGCTACACCTTC.

V is TRBV6-1 and J is TRBJ2-1; D is unresolved. The CDR3 has 13 amino acids. With 3 bases removed from V and 7 bases from J, the gap between germline ends came to 10 bases. The germline CDR1 and CDR2 sequences are MNHNS and SASEGT. The CDR3 DNA reads TGTGCCAGCAGTGAGTACGCGGCTAATGAGCAGTTCTTC. It codes for CASSEYAANEQFF.

This chain connects TRBV29-1 to TRBJ2-7; D is unresolved. This CDR3 is built from 13 residues. With 1 base removed from V and 3 bases from J, the gap between germline ends came to 10 bases. Germline V gives CDR1 SQVTM, CDR2 ANQGSEA. The CDR3 loop is CSVEGAAYYEQYF. The CDR3 bases are TGCAGCGTTGAAGGTGCGGCCTACTACGAGCAGTACTTC.